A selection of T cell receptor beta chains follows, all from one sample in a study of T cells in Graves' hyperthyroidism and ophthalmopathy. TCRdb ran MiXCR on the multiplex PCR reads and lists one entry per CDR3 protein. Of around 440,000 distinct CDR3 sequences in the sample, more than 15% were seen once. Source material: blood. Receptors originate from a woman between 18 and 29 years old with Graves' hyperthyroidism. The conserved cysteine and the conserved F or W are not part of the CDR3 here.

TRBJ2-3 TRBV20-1 SVRPGGTQY
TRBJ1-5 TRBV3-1 ASSQGVSGPQH
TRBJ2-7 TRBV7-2 ASSSLMRGSYDEQY
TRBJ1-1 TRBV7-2 ASSLVKGITEAF
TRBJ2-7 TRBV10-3 AISGQDHPEQY
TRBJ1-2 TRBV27 ASSFSTAGVYGYT
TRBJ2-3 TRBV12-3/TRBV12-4 ASSLSRVWNTQY
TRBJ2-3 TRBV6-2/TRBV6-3 ASSYPSGAVGESTDTQY
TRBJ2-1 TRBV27 ASSREDYRYNEQF
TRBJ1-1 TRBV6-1 ASRGGFLSTEAF
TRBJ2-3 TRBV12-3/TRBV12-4 ASSPLAGGPDTDTQY
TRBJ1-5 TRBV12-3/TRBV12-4 ASSETGEFDQPQH
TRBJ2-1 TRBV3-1 ASSKGARPNEQF
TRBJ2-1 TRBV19 ASSPRGQGARSYNEQF
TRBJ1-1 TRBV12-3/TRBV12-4 ASSLDRALRYLNTEAF
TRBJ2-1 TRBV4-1 ASSQDSSVNEQF
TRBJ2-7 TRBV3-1 ASSQDPAYEQY
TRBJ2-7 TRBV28 ASSPSGTETYEQY
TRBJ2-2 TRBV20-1 SARVIGRKITGELF
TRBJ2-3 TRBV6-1 ASRLTGTTDTQY
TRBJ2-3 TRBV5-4 ASTSGLVGLADTQY
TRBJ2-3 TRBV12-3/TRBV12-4 ASSFGWLDTQY
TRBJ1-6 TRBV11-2 ASSPPGSPLH
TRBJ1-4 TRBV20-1 SARDSNEKLF
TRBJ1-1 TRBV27 ASSSIFIGDRDNTEAF
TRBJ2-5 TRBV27 ASSLFRDSQETQY
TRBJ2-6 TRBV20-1 SARQTNVLT
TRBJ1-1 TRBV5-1 ASSLGAPGLTEAF
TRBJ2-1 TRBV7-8 ASSLVVAPEGNEQF
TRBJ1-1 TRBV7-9 ASSPRGQGANWITEAF
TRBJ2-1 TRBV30 AWATSETYNEQF
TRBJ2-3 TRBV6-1 AILQGNGADTQY
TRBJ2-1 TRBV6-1 AASGPSSYNEQF
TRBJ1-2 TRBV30 ACNRGMNYGYT
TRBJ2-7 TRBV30 AWSVPGSEQY
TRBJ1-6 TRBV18 ASSPQGKGGASPLH
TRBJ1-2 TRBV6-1 ASREDINYGYT